A single sample gave rise to the 31 T cell receptor beta chains below, sequenced in a study of T cell responses to AZD1222 COVID-19 vaccine. TCRdb's table, derived via immunoSEQ multiplex PCR, lists solely in-frame clones and lacks some. The table records approximately 130,000 clones, 90% of them present only once. The source material was peripheral blood, sampled on day 0 of AZD1222 vaccination. The source of these receptors is an adult in good health.

The gene calls are TRBV29-1 and TRBJ2-3; possibly TRBD1 for D (5 bases). The CDR3 is 14 amino acids. With 3 bases removed from V and 4 bases from J, the gap between germline ends came to 14 bases. The germline CDR1 and CDR2 sequences are SQVTM and ANQGSEA. In DNA, the CDR3 is TGCAGCGTTGATTTGTGGCAGGGCCCAGATACGCAGTATTTT. It encodes CSVDLWQGPDTQYF.

V gene TRBV28 combines with J gene TRBJ2-7; 8 nucleotides line up with TRBD2. Germline lookup yields CDR1 MDHEN and CDR2 SYDVKM. The CDR3 has 14 amino acids. V lost 8 bases, J lost 1 base, and 7 bases stayed unmatched. The CDR3 DNA reads as TGTGCCAGCTCGACTAGCGTGAAATCCTACGAGCAGTACTTC. It yields the protein CASSTSVKSYEQYF.

The rearrangement joins TRBV30 to TRBJ2-2; 11 bases align to TRBD2. Germline CDR1 GTSNPN, CDR2 SVGIG (reference sequence). The V segment lost 5 bases and the J segment 0 bases; nucleotides outside the gene matches: 8. The CDR3 has 17 residues. The DNA of the CDR3 is TGTGCCTGGTTCCCTAGACTAGCGGGGCCGAACACCGGGGAGCTGTTTTTT. It translates to CAWFPRLAGPNTGELFF.

The chain uses TRBV5-1 and TRBJ2-7; D unresolved. CDR3 length: 13 residues. Germline V gives CDR1 SGHRS, CDR2 YFSETQ. V lost 4 bases to trimming and J lost 2 bases, with 10 bases between them. CDR3 amino acids: CASSATYTYEQYF. CDR3 bases: TGCGCCAGCAGCGCTACATATACCTACGAGCAGTACTTC.

This rearrangement joins TRBV6-5 to TRBJ1-5; TRBD1 matches 10 bases. The trim removed 5 bases at V and 9 bases at J, leaving 4 bases unmatched. CDR3 length: 13 residues. Germline CDR1 MNHEY, CDR2 SVGAGI. CDR3: CASSLGQGLPQHF. The CDR3 nucleotides are TGTGCCAGCAGTCTGGGACAGGGGTTGCCCCAGCATTTT.

This clone was observed once. The chain is built from TRBV7-9 and TRBJ2-7; 7 nucleotides line up with TRBD2. The CDR3 spans 15 residues. Germline CDR1 SEHNR, CDR2 FQNEAQ (reference sequence). V lost 6 bases and J lost 0; bases outside the gene matches: 8. Here the CDR3 reads CASSSNREDSYEQYF. CDR3 bases: TGTGCCAGCAGTTCAAATCGGGAGGACTCCTACGAGCAGTACTTC.

The chain has TRBV6-1 and TRBJ1-5, with D hard to call. The CDR3 consists of 14 residues. Germline assignment: CDR1 MNHNS and CDR2 SASEGT. Trimming removed 1 base at V and 6 bases at J, with 10 bases between. The CDR3 sequence is CASSEGAGFQPQHF. The CDR3 DNA is TGTGCCAGCAGTGAAGGGGCGGGGTTTCAGCCCCAGCATTTT.

The rearrangement links TRBV10-2 to TRBJ2-5; D perhaps matches TRBD1 (5 bases). The CDR3 extends over 15 amino acids. Germline values: CDR1 WSHSY, CDR2 SAAADI. V was clipped by 6 bases and J by 1 base, with 15 bases between them. CDR3 DNA sequence: TGCGCCAGCAGCGACAGCGATAAGGCCCAAGAGACCCAGTACTTC. Its translation: CASSDSDKAQETQYF.

The chain is built from TRBV12-5 and TRBJ2-7, with D tentatively TRBD1 (5 bases). This CDR3 spans 18 amino acids. Deletions cut 4 bases from V and 2 bases from J, with 24 bases between. Germline CDR1 reads LGHNT; CDR2 reads FRNRAP. DNA of the CDR3: TGTGCTAGTGGTTCCCGACAGATAGGACCTCACCGTGCCTACGAGCAGTACTTC. Its translation: CASGSRQIGPHRAYEQYF. Looking up the rest from reference TRBV12-5 and TRBJ2-7 gives the full variable domain: DARVTQTPRHKVTEMGQEVTMRCQPILGHNTVFWYRQTMMQGLELLAYFRNRAPLDDSGMPKDRFSAEMPDATLATLKIQPSEPRDSAVYFCASGSRQIGPHRAYEQYFGPGTRLTVT.

This rearrangement joins TRBV2 to TRBJ1-3; D is uncertain. V was cut by 4 bases and J by 1 base, with 11 bases left in between. CDR3 length equals 15 residues. Germline lookup yields CDR1 SNHLY and CDR2 FYNNEI. The CDR3: CASSGPGLSGNTIYF. The CDR3 DNA reads TGTGCCAGCAGTGGCCCAGGATTATCTGGAAACACCATATATTTT. The full variable domain, in which reference TRBV2 and TRBJ1-3 provide the parts outside the CDR3, is EPEVTQTPSHQVTQMGQEVILRCVPISNHLYFYWYRQILGQKVEFLVSFYNNEISEKSEIFDDQFSVERPDGSNFTLKIRSTKLEDSAMYFCASSGPGLSGNTIYFGEGSWLTVV.

The chain couples TRBV19 to TRBJ1-5; D remains unclear. Trimming removed 5 bases from V and 5 bases from J, with 10 bases in between. CDR3 length equals 13 residues. Germline CDR1 and CDR2: LNHDA and SQIVND (reference sequence). The CDR3 sequence: CASSGTADQPQHF. The CDR3 DNA follows: TGTGCCAGTAGTGGCACGGCTGATCAGCCCCAGCATTTT.

The gene calls are TRBV3-1 (or the pseudogene TRBV3-2) and TRBJ2-3, with 12 bases lining up with TRBD2. The CDR3 is 19 amino acids. The V and J ends lost 1 base and 6 bases, in that order; junction bases with no gene match: 14. From germline, CDR1 is LGHDT and CDR2 YNNKEL (reference sequence). The CDR3 DNA follows: TGTGCCAGCAGCCAAGTGGGGACTAGCGGGTTACAAAGGCCGGATACGCAGTATTTT. It specifies CASSQVGTSGLQRPDTQYF.

As for this clone: This CDR3 is also generated by other DNA sequences in the sample. The genes are TRBV21-1 and TRBJ1-1; TRBD1 is the table's D call and was not checked against the DNA. TRBV21-1 counts as a pseudogene. CDR3 size: 18 residues. The CDR3 protein is CASSPRGRAAGKNTEAFF. The DNA of the CDR3 is TGTGCCAGCAGCCCAAGGGGCAGGGCCGCTGGGAAGAACACTGAAGCTTTCTTT.

The genes are TRBV19 and TRBJ2-1; D possibly corresponds to TRBD1 (9 bases). The CDR3 runs to 15 residues. CDR1 and CDR2 from the germline V gene are LNHDA and SQIVND (reference sequence). The V and J ends lost 7 bases and 10 bases respectively, with 23 bases between them. Written as DNA, the CDR3 is TGTGCCAGTACCATAGCGGGACAGGGCCCGGGGGAGCAGTTCTTC. This encodes CASTIAGQGPGEQFF.

This clone showed up just once. The V and J genes are TRBV19 and TRBJ2-1; 8 nucleotides match TRBD1. The CDR3 covers 14 residues. The V gene's germline CDR1 is LNHDA and CDR2 SQIVND (reference sequence). The V segment lost 4 bases and the J segment 7 bases; nucleotides outside the gene matches: 6. CDR3 sequence reads: CASSRQGTRNEQFF. CDR3 coding DNA: TGTGCCAGTAGTAGACAGGGGACTCGGAATGAGCAGTTCTTC. Filled out from reference TRBV19 and TRBJ2-1, the complete variable domain reads DGGITQSPKYLFRKEGQNVTLSCEQNLNHDAMYWYRQDPGQGLRLIYYSQIVNDFQKGDIAEGYSVSREKKESFPLTVTSAQKNPTAFYLCASSRQGTRNEQFFGPGTRLTVL.

The J gene is TRBJ1-2, the V gene TRBV4-3, with TRBD1 matching 8 bases. From germline, CDR1 is LGHNA and CDR2 YSLEER. This CDR3 region has 19 residues. V was clipped by 1 base and J by 0 bases; unmatched bases: 13. The CDR3 region has the DNA TGCGCCAGCAGCCAAGGAAGAAGGGCCAGGGGGCAGCCTAACTATGGCTACACCTTC. The encoded protein is CASSQGRRARGQPNYGYTF.

This chain connects TRBV28 to TRBJ2-7; D gene unclear. Germline CDR1 and CDR2: MDHEN and SYDVKM. The germline V and J ends were trimmed by 6 bases and 2 bases, with 14 bases remaining between them. This CDR3 region has 14 residues. The CDR3: CASSWGSKTYEQYF. CDR3 bases: TGTGCCAGCAGCTGGGGTTCTAAAACCTACGAGCAGTACTTC.

V is TRBV15 and J is TRBJ2-7; TRBD1 or TRBD2 may be the D gene (5 bases each). The CDR3 sequence is 14 residues long. The V gene lost 0 bases and the J gene lost 7 bases, with 13 bases spanning the gap. Germline CDR1 and CDR2: LNHNV and YYDKDF (reference sequence). As DNA, the CDR3 is TGTGCCACCAGCAGAGATCTGTTGGGGGAAGAGCAGTACTTC. It specifies CATSRDLLGEEQYF. The variable domain in full, with the rest retrieved from reference TRBV15 and TRBJ2-7, is DAMVIQNPRYQVTQFGKPVTLSCSQTLNHNVMYWYQQKSSQAPKLLFHYYDKDFNNEADTPDNFQSRRPNTSFCFLDIRSPGLGDTAMYLCATSRDLLGEEQYFGPGTRLTVT.

This chain uses TRBV28 with TRBJ2-1, with D possibly called TRBD1 or TRBD2 (6 bases each). The CDR3 is made up of 11 amino acids. Germline V lookup: CDR1 MDHEN, CDR2 SYDVKM. Trimming cost V 8 bases and J 7 bases, with 9 bases left between them. CDR3 in DNA: TGTGCCAGCGAGGGGGGAAATGAGCAGTTCTTC. Protein: CASEGGNEQFF.

DNA of the CDR3: TGTGCCAGCAGCCAAGATTTCGCACAACCCGGAAAGAAGCCCTACGAGCAGTACTTC. Residues: CASSQDFAQPGKKPYEQYF. The V call is TRBV3-1 (or the pseudogene TRBV3-2), the J call TRBJ2-7, with unresolved D. Trimming pared 0 bases from V and 2 bases from J, leaving 23 bases between. This CDR3 is 19 amino acids long. Germline V gene lookup returns CDR1 LGHDT and CDR2 YNNKEL (reference sequence).

V gene TRBV5-1 combines with J gene TRBJ1-5; tentative D call: TRBD1 (5 bases). CDR1 is SGHRS and CDR2 is YFSETQ in the germline V gene. Trimming removed 7 bases from V and 1 base from J, with 12 bases in between. The CDR3 length is 14 residues. CDR3 residues: CASAPGASNQPQHF. Here the CDR3 DNA reads TGCGCCAGCGCCCCTGGGGCAAGCAATCAGCCCCAGCATTTT.

The V call is TRBV5-1, the J call TRBJ2-1; 9 bases match TRBD1. Germline values: CDR1 SGHRS, CDR2 YFSETQ. Trimming removed 5 bases from V and 9 bases from J; junction bases left unmatched: 9. The CDR3 runs to 14 residues. The CDR3 spells CASRVGQGKGEQFF. The CDR3 DNA follows: TGCGCCAGCAGAGTGGGACAGGGAAAAGGTGAGCAGTTCTTC.

J is TRBJ1-6 and V is TRBV19; D unresolved. Germline loops: CDR1 LNHDA, CDR2 SQIVND (reference sequence). V was clipped by 2 bases and J by 0 bases, with 14 bases between them. CDR3 length: 18 residues. The CDR3 DNA sequence: TGTGCCAGTAGTATAAGCCACCCGGGCAGCTCCTATAATTCACCCCTCCACTTT. As protein: CASSISHPGSSYNSPLHF. The full variable domain, in which reference TRBV19 and TRBJ1-6 provide the parts outside the CDR3, is DGGITQSPKYLFRKEGQNVTLSCEQNLNHDAMYWYRQDPGQGLRLIYYSQIVNDFQKGDIAEGYSVSREKKESFPLTVTSAQKNPTAFYLCASSISHPGSSYNSPLHFGNGTRLTVT.

This chain uses TRBV28 with TRBJ1-1; 10 bases line up with TRBD1. V was clipped by 4 bases and J by 5 bases; unmatched bases: 7. The CDR3 has 15 amino acids. Germline CDR1 is MDHEN and CDR2 is SYDVKM. The DNA of the CDR3 is TGTGCCAGCAGTTCCTGGACAGGGGGAGTAACTGAAGCTTTCTTT. Protein: CASSSWTGGVTEAFF. The whole variable domain, filled in from reference TRBV28 and TRBJ1-1, reads DVKVTQSSRYLVKRTGEKVFLECVQDMDHENMFWYRQDPGLGLRLIYFSYDVKMKEKGDIPEGYSVSREKKERFSLILESASTNQTSMYLCASSSWTGGVTEAFFGQGTRLTVV.

This sequence joins TRBV10-1 and TRBJ2-5, with D uncertain. This CDR3 contains 11 residues. The germline CDR1 and CDR2 sequences are WNHNN and SYGVQD (reference sequence). Trimming took 1 base from V and 7 from J, leaving 4 bases between them. CDR3 residues: CASSEFGTQYF. DNA of the CDR3: TGCGCCAGCAGTGAGTTCGGGACCCAGTACTTC.

The V gene is TRBV5-6, the J gene TRBJ2-7; D possibly corresponds to TRBD1 (6 bases). Per germline, CDR1 SGHDT and CDR2 YYEEEE. Trimming stripped 1 base from V and 2 bases from J, with 13 bases between. The CDR3 sequence is 15 residues long. The CDR3 loop is CASSLPTGYPYEQYF. The DNA for the CDR3 is TGTGCCAGCAGCTTGCCCACAGGGTATCCCTACGAGCAGTACTTC.

The chain links TRBV24-1 to TRBJ2-2; no definite D call. Germline lookup yields CDR1 KGHDR and CDR2 SFDVKD. CDR3 length: 15 residues. Trimming cost V 5 bases and J 0 bases, with 9 bases left between them. As DNA, the CDR3 is TGTGCCACCAGTGGTCGGAGCCCGAACACCGGGGAGCTGTTTTTT. Protein product: CATSGRSPNTGELFF.

V and J are TRBV6-6 and TRBJ2-1; unclear D gene. From germline, CDR1 is MNHNY and CDR2 SVGAGI (reference sequence). V lost 6 bases, J lost 6 bases, and 6 bases lay in between. The CDR3 runs 11 residues. CDR3 DNA sequence: TGTGCCAGCAGCGAAGGCAATGAGCAGTTCTTC. This codes for CASSEGNEQFF.

Comments on this clone: Mismatch with germline at one junction end may stem from a read error. The gene calls are TRBV5-4 and TRBJ2-7; 8 bases are shared with TRBD1. The CDR3 loop spans 15 amino acids. Germline lookup yields CDR1 SGHNT and CDR2 YYREEE (reference sequence). The CDR3 here is CASSGDRLGVYGQYF. The CDR3 DNA follows: TGTGCCAGCAGCGGGGACAGGTTGGGCGTCTACGGGCAGTACTTC.

J is TRBJ1-1 and V is TRBV7-2, with D uncertain. Trimming stripped 4 bases from V and 3 bases from J, with 15 bases between. This CDR3 region has 15 residues. The germline V gene has CDR1 SGHTA and CDR2 FQGNSA. CDR3 in amino acids: CASSSGPVRHTEAFF. CDR3 nucleotide sequence: TGTGCCAGCAGCTCTGGACCGGTGCGACACACTGAAGCTTTCTTT. The whole variable domain, remainder taken from reference TRBV7-2 and TRBJ1-1, is GAGVSQSPSNKVTEKGKDVELRCDPISGHTALYWYRQSLGQGLEFLIYFQGNSAPDKSGLPSDRFSAERTGGSVSTLTIQRTQQEDSAVYLCASSSGPVRHTEAFFGQGTRLTVV.

Written as DNA, the CDR3 is TGCAGCATCCGGGACAACTACAATCAGCCCCAGCATTTT. The encoded protein is CSIRDNYNQPQHF. V gene TRBV29-1 combines with J gene TRBJ1-5; D might be TRBD1 (6 bases). V lost 8 bases and J 3 bases, leaving 14 bases between the germline ends. Germline loops: CDR1 SQVTM, CDR2 ANQGSEA. This CDR3 contains 13 residues.